This T cell receptor beta chain was identified during a study of shared clonotypes between healthy human individuals (dated by TCRdb to the early 2020s). For context, the study as a whole: Three men and a couple of women, aged 18 to 49 years, made up the cohort. For each donor, CD4 naive and CD4 memory were each run on three plates, CD8 naive on two plates, and CD8 memory on one plate. The study deeply sequenced blood TCR repertoires of five healthy adults to estimate repertoire size and the extent of clonotype sharing between individuals. To increase sequencing depth and limit assay-specific biases, TCR repertoire library preparation and sequencing were carried out by different laboratories using diverse techniques. Leukapheresis yielded between about 0.85 and 10 billion PBMCs per donor. What the work shows at the level of the full study, not this receptor alone: Higher generation probabilities were observed for clonotypes shared by all four sorted-subset donors than for non-shared clonotypes. The small number of donors limited the genetic and exposure-history diversity represented. Across four donors, about 5.2% of naive CD4, approximately 3.6% of naive CD8, roughly 2.3% of memory CD4, and roughly 0.4% of memory CD8 clonotypes were shared. Larger estimated clonotype richness was generally found for naive subsets than for memory subsets. Pairwise subsampling led to the expectation that sequencing depth would affect the degree of clonotype sharing among donors. Sampling was restricted to blood, and TCR repertoires in tissue are likely to differ from TCR repertoires in blood. Incomplete sequencing was indicated by rarefaction of sorted-subset datasets, despite the large sequencing depth.

Using the deep immunoSEQ assay, TCR CDR3 regions were amplified from genomic DNA by multiplex PCR. Extracted genomic DNA from each cell subset was spread evenly across all wells of several immunoSEQ 96-well plates, with each plate serving as a replicate. For sorted subsets, roughly 200 ng genomic DNA, equal to about 30,000 T cell genomes, was loaded into each replicate PCR. The purified libraries were quantified using a Qubit 3.0 fluorometer, sized with a Bioanalyzer 2100, and then quantified again using the KAPA Library Quantification kit. Every immunoSEQ 96-well plate was sequenced on a dedicated single-read 150-cycle Illumina NextSeq 550 flow cell. Processing in the source paper ran as follows. Because only junctional sequences without quality scores were contained in the immunoSEQ output, filtering matching that applied to full-length reads could not be performed. Sequences were annotated with PyIR, a Python wrapper for IgBLAST v1.9, using IMGT germline references to assign V/J genes and CDR3. Reads with weak V/J assignments (E-value above 1e-6), missing CDR3, stop codons, out-of-frame junctions, or ambiguous translated residues were removed. V3J clonotypes were defined by identical inferred V gene, J gene, and CDR3 amino acid sequence. Percentage overlap between repertoires was calculated by dividing the number of shared unique clonotypes by the size of the smaller repertoire. Richness of each repertoire was evaluated using RTK rarefaction, the Chao1 estimator, and Recon v2.1 estimates of unobserved clonotypes. OLGA was used to compute generation probabilities for all TCRbeta clonotypes that the gDNA method yielded from four donors. Not all clones reach the TCRdb copy of this immuneACCESS table, which keeps in-frame sequences only. Checked studies attribute under half of the gap to unresolved V genes and leave the rest unexplained. V, J and clone size are those of that table, while D and trimming were read from the DNA. In all, the sample holds a few million clones, and 80% to 95% of those were seen once. The top ten clones comprise about 1.7% of the sample.

Deletion took 5 bases off V and 0 bases off J, with a span of 11 bases between the germline ends. The CDR3 starts with the cysteine, ends with the phenylalanine, and has 15 residues. Only CDR3 DNA is held: 45 bases, read in frame from base 1. The germline V gene supplies CDR1 MDHEN and CDR2 SYDVKM. CD8 naive samples were CD45RO-negative cells positively selected for CCR7, giving a CD45RA+CCR7+ population that excluded TemRA cells. Healthy HIV-negative adults with no recently reported acute infections or vaccinations were included as donors. Every donor was a Caucasian adult residing in Nashville, Tennessee, USA. Blood was obtained by leukapheresis, after which PBMCs were separated by Ficoll-Histopaque density gradient centrifugation and cryopreserved in liquid nitrogen vapor phase. Analytical flow cytometry was used to check the purity and quantity of each magnetically sorted T cell population. Genomic DNA was isolated from every sorted fraction and measured by UV absorbance on a Nanodrop 2000c.

Of note for this clone: This receptor's antigen is unknown. Within one base of it there is no much larger clone, and no base qualities were kept.

The chain is encoded by TRBV28 joined to TRBJ1-3, with the D gene uncertain. The source material was naive CD8+ T cells from PBMCs. This sample's cell subset or site label indicates: CD45RA+CCR7+. This TCR was sampled from a man younger than 35 in good health. Some clones in this sample may be carry-over from other donors' samples. CDR3 loop: CASSPRRISGNTIYF. The nucleotide sequence is given as TGTGCCAGCAGTCCGCGACGGATCTCTGGAAACACCATATATTTT. When the CDR3 is completed using the reference TRBV28 and TRBJ1-3 genes on either side, the full variable domain is DVKVTQSSRYLVKRTGEKVFLECVQDMDHENMFWYRQDPGLGLRLIYFSYDVKMKEKGDIPEGYSVSREKKERFSLILESASTNQTSMYLCASSPRRISGNTIYFGEGSWLTVV.